The source of this T cell receptor beta chain is a study of OX40 agonist ivuxolimab in advanced cancers. Study results and caveats: The study did not work out the antigen specificity of the expanded peripheral T cells.

As regards this clone: Its target is unknown.

Germline V gene lookup returns CDR1 WSHSY and CDR2 SAAADI. The CDR3 runs to 16 residues. Trimming stripped 0 bases from V and 2 bases from J, with 14 bases between. Sequenced by immunoSEQ multiplex PCR; TCRdb stores in-frame clones only, minus some. This table holds fewer than 45,000 clones, roughly 90% found once. The V and J genes are TRBV10-2 and TRBJ2-7; a weak D match, TRBD2 (7 bases). The sample was CD4+ or CD8+ T cells sorted from blood, taken in a trial of the OX40 agonist ivuxolimab. The receptor's source is an adult with an advanced solid tumor such as melanoma, head and neck, liver or kidney cancer. CDR3 nucleotides: TGCGCCAGCAGTGAGTCGGTCTCCGGGGGGCCCTACGAGCAGTACTTC. Residues: CASSESVSGGPYEQYF.